These 17 T cell receptor beta chains originate from one sample sequenced in a study of T-cell memory formation after mild COVID-19. TCRdb independently ran MiXCR on the 5' RACE reads; one entry per CDR3 protein. Altogether under 550,000 distinct CDR3 sequences are present, 15% to 20% being singletons, with the ten largest covering roughly 21%. The sequencing sample was made of PBMCs or a T cell subset sorted from them (not recorded which). All receptors derive from a man aged 18 to 30 who had mild COVID-19 (a few samples of this study predate the infection). Cell type and time point are not known.

This clonotype was observed a few times. The chain has TRBV5-1 and TRBJ2-5; 12 nucleotides agree with TRBD2. The CDR3 is 16 residues long. The germline CDR1 and CDR2 sequences are SGHRS and YFSETQ. Losses at the gene ends were 4 bases for V and 4 bases for J; bases not matched to a gene: 8. CDR3 bases: TGCGCCAGCAGCCAAAGGACTAGCGGGGCGGGAGAGACCCAGTACTTC. Its translation: CASSQRTSGAGETQYF. The whole variable domain, remainder taken from reference TRBV5-1 and TRBJ2-5, is KAGVTQTPRYLIKTRGQQVTLSCSPISGHRSVSWYQQTPGQGLQFLFEYFSETQRNKGNFPGRFSGRQFSNSRSEMNVSTLELGDSALYLCASSQRTSGAGETQYFGPGTRLLVL.

This rearrangement joins TRBV20-1 to TRBJ2-3; 9 positions agree with TRBD2. CDR3 length equals 15 residues. V trimming: 6 bases; J trimming: 3 bases; junction bases outside the gene matches: 10. The germline V gene has CDR1 DFQATT and CDR2 SNEGSKA (reference sequence). CDR3 nucleotides: TGCAGTGCCCCAGTGGCTAGCGGGGAGACAGATACGCAGTATTTT. This encodes CSAPVASGETDTQYF.

The J gene is TRBJ2-7, the V gene TRBV4-1; D is undetermined. Deletions cut 4 bases from V and 6 bases from J, with 13 bases between. This CDR3 contains 13 residues. The germline V gene encodes CDR1 MGHRA and CDR2 YSYEKL. Written as DNA, the CDR3 is TGCGCCAGCAGCCGAGAGCCCCCCTCCGAGCAGTACTTC. It yields the protein CASSREPPSEQYF.

This clonotype has a handful of counts. The chain joins TRBV9 to TRBJ1-2; 8 bases agree with TRBD1. This CDR3 is 15 amino acids long. In germline, CDR1 is SGDLS, CDR2 YYNGEE. Losses at the gene ends were 0 bases for V and 4 bases for J; bases not matched to a gene: 5. The CDR3 sequence is CASSVAGGSGYGYTF. As DNA, the CDR3 is TGTGCCAGCAGCGTAGCAGGGGGCTCAGGCTATGGCTACACCTTC.

This clonotype was seen a few times. V gene TRBV29-1 combines with J gene TRBJ2-5, with D possibly matching TRBD2 (5 bases). Per germline, CDR1 SQVTM and CDR2 ANQGSEA. The CDR3 has 13 amino acids. Trimming shortened V by 2 bases and J by 5 bases, and 12 bases separated the two germline ends. The CDR3 nucleotides are TGCAGCGTTGAAAGAGGACGAGGGGAGACCCAGTACTTC. It is translated as CSVERGRGETQYF.

This clonotype was detected only a few times. This rearrangement joins TRBV7-2 to TRBJ2-1; no clear D. The V gene's germline CDR1 is SGHTA and CDR2 FQGNSA. The germline V and J ends were trimmed by 2 bases and 8 bases, with 7 bases remaining between them. There are 12 residues in the CDR3. The CDR3 spells CASSLSSYEQFF. In DNA form, the CDR3 reads TGTGCCAGCAGCTTAAGCAGTTATGAGCAGTTCTTC.

Turning to this clonotype: A much more abundant neighbour one base away suggests this may be a read error. The chain couples TRBV4-2 to TRBJ2-7, with a weak D call TRBD1 (6 bases). Germline lookup yields CDR1 LGHNA and CDR2 YNFKEQ. The CDR3 spans 14 residues. The CDR3 coding sequence is TGTGCCAGCAGACAAGAGAGGGGGTCCTACGAGCAGTACTTC. The encoded protein is CASRQERGSYEQYF.

V is TRBV30 and J is TRBJ1-6; D is uncertain. V was shortened by 6 bases and J by 8 bases, with 8 bases between the two germline ends. The CDR3 loop spans 11 amino acids. Germline values: CDR1 GTSNPN, CDR2 SVGIG (reference sequence). The CDR3: CACCRDSPLHF. CDR3 DNA: TGTGCCTGCTGCCGGGATTCACCCCTCCACTTT. The full variable domain, rest sourced from reference TRBV30 and TRBJ1-6, is SQTIHQWPATLVQPVGSPLSLECTVEGTSNPNLYWYRQAAGRGLQLLFYSVGIGQISSEVPQNLSASRPQDRQFILSSKKLLLSDSGFYLCACCRDSPLHFGNGTRLTVT.

There are a few counts of this clonotype. V gene TRBV6-5 combines with J gene TRBJ2-7, with D hard to call. This CDR3 spans 15 amino acids. V gave up 2 bases and J gave up 4 bases, with 15 bases separating them. Germline assignment: CDR1 MNHEY and CDR2 SVGAGI. The DNA of the CDR3 is TGTGCCAGCAGTTACCGCGCCAGGTCGGGTTACGAGCAGTACTTC. Its protein product is CASSYRARSGYEQYF.

This clonotype was counted between two and nine times. J is TRBJ2-1 and V is TRBV7-2; TRBD1 or TRBD2 may be the D gene (5 bases each). CDR1 and CDR2 from the germline V gene are SGHTA and FQGNSA. V lost 10 bases and J 4 bases, leaving 17 bases between the germline ends. The CDR3 runs to 14 residues. The CDR3, as DNA: TGTGCCACGTTTGAGGGACCTCCATACAATGAGCAGTTCTTC. Protein sequence: CATFEGPPYNEQFF.

A single count supports this clonotype. CDR3 bases: TGTGCCAGCAGTTACTATGTCGGACGGGGCCCTCCTACGCAGTATTTT. This encodes CASSYYVGRGPPTQYF. The chain has TRBV6-5 and TRBJ2-3; perhaps D is TRBD1 or TRBD2 (5 bases each). This CDR3 contains 16 residues. CDR1 MNHEY and CDR2 SVGAGI come from the germline V gene. V gave up 1 base and J gave up 8 bases, with 19 bases separating them.

Only a few counts were recorded for this clonotype. The V gene is TRBV20-1, the J gene TRBJ2-1; D is possibly TRBD1 (6 bases). CDR3 length equals 14 residues. Germline CDR1 DFQATT, CDR2 SNEGSKA (reference sequence). The V gene lost 2 bases and the J gene lost 2 bases, with 10 bases spanning the gap. CDR3 protein: CSARLDRTYNEQFF. The CDR3 nucleotides are TGCAGTGCTAGACTCGACAGGACCTACAATGAGCAGTTCTTC.

This clonotype showed up just a few times. The chain links TRBV28 to TRBJ2-2, with 7 nucleotides matching TRBD1. The ends lost 5 bases at V and 3 bases at J; junction bases unmatched: 6. Germline lookup yields CDR1 MDHEN and CDR2 SYDVKM. There are 15 residues in the CDR3. CDR3 nucleotides: TGTGCCAGCAGTCCCGGGACAGTGGACACCGGGGAGCTGTTTTTT. Translated, it gives CASSPGTVDTGELFF.

This clonotype was counted only a few times. The genes are TRBV24-1 and TRBJ1-2, with no clear D. This CDR3 is built from 12 residues. Per the germline V gene, CDR1 is KGHDR and CDR2 is SFDVKD. The V and J ends lost 5 bases and 5 bases respectively, with 8 bases between them. CDR3 nucleotide sequence: TGTGCCACCAGTGGCTTCGGATATGGCTACACCTTC. Translating gives CATSGFGYGYTF.

This clonotype was detected once. The rearrangement uses TRBV12-3 or TRBV12-4 and TRBJ2-7; 7 bases match TRBD2. The CDR3 loop spans 16 amino acids. Germline trimming cut 4 bases from V and 1 base from J; bases unmatched to any gene: 10. CDR3 protein: CASSSPPSGGSYEQYF. The CDR3, as DNA: TGTGCCAGCAGTTCGCCCCCTAGCGGTGGGTCCTACGAGCAGTACTTC.

This clonotype showed up just a few times. The CDR3 DNA reads as TGTGCCAGCCTGGGCACAGGGAAGGCCTATACGCAGTATTTT. It codes for CASLGTGKAYTQYF. V usage is TRBV6-2 or TRBV6-3 and J usage is TRBJ2-3; a possible D gene is TRBD1 (6 bases). CDR1 and CDR2 from the germline V gene are MNHEY and SVGEGT. The V end was cut by 8 bases, the J end by 7 bases, with 19 bases between. The CDR3 is made up of 14 amino acids.

This clonotype has a handful of counts. The rearrangement uses TRBV7-3 and TRBJ2-5, with D perhaps TRBD1 or TRBD2 (5 bases each). The CDR3 extends over 14 amino acids. Germline V CDR1 and CDR2: SGHTA, FQGTGA. V lost 2 bases, J lost 1 base, and 8 bases lay in between. CDR3 DNA sequence: TGTGCCAGCAGCTTAGACGGGGCCCAAGAGACCCAGTACTTC. Translated: CASSLDGAQETQYF.